There are a few counts of the clone carrying this TCR beta chain. This CDR3 has 15 amino acids. Germline values: CDR1 SGHRS, CDR2 YFSETQ. After removal of 4 bases from V and 7 bases from J, the junction contained 7 bases not matched to a gene. The entry originates in a study of patients and donors after allogeneic stem cell transplantation. TCRdb reprocessed the RT-PCR reads with MiXCR, giving one entry per CDR3 protein. Among 900,000 to 1,000,000 distinct CDR3 sequences listed, under 20% were seen once. The receptor's source is a human donor who was either an allogeneic HSCT recipient or a stem cell or donor lymphocyte infusion donor (not recorded which). It is not recorded whose cells these are; they may come from a transplant donor. This chain uses TRBV5-1 with TRBJ1-6; TRBD1 aligns across 8 bases. Sequenced sample: blood, either unsorted or a sorted T cell fraction (not recorded which). The CDR3 coding sequence is TGCGCCAGCAGCAGTATGACAGGGGTAAATTCACCCCTCCACTTT. Its translation is CASSSMTGVNSPLHF.